These 9 T cell receptor beta chains came from one sample sequenced in a study of PD-L1 blockade in urothelial cancer. The repertoire was sequenced with immunoSEQ multiplex PCR; TCRdb's copy has only in-frame clones and lacks some. The repertoire consists of about 38,000 clones, with 70% to 90% occurring once and the leading ten covering around 15%. Time point here: pretreatment peripheral blood. Sequencing was performed on PBMCs, taken around atezolizumab (anti-PD-L1) treatment. The receptors were gathered from an older man with urothelial cancer.

The rearrangement joins TRBV6-6 to TRBJ1-5; no clear D gene. From germline, CDR1 is MNHNY and CDR2 SVGAGI (reference sequence). The CDR3 is 13 amino acids. Trimming removed 5 bases at V and 7 bases at J, with 12 bases between. The CDR3, as DNA: TGTGCCAGCAGTCCCTCGGGAGAACAGCCCCAGCATTTT. The encoded protein is CASSPSGEQPQHF.

The gene calls are TRBV6-5 and TRBJ2-7; 9 positions agree with TRBD1. Germline V gene sequence: CDR1 MNHEY, CDR2 SVGAGI. The CDR3 has 15 amino acids. V lost 6 bases, J lost 3 bases, and 9 bases stayed unmatched. In DNA form, the CDR3 reads TGTGCCAGCAGAAGCGGACAGGGGATCCTCTACGAGCAGTACTTC. Its protein product is CASRSGQGILYEQYF.

V is TRBV6-5 and J is TRBJ1-1, with D perhaps matching TRBD1 (6 bases). The V gene lost 6 bases and the J gene lost 5 bases, with 16 bases spanning the gap. The germline V gene has CDR1 MNHEY and CDR2 SVGAGI. The CDR3 extends over 14 amino acids. This chain's CDR3 is CASSRGGGGTEAFF. The DNA of the CDR3 is TGTGCCAGCAGCAGGGGAGGGGGAGGGACTGAAGCTTTCTTT.

V usage is TRBV10-1 and J usage is TRBJ2-1; TRBD1 aligns across 9 bases. The CDR3 length is 15 residues. The germline CDR1 and CDR2 sequences are WNHNN and SYGVQD (reference sequence). V gave up 6 bases and J gave up 9 bases; unmatched junction bases: 12. The CDR3 here is CASSKVGTGLVEQFF. The CDR3 bases are TGCGCCAGCAGCAAAGTTGGGACAGGGCTTGTTGAGCAGTTCTTC.

This chain links TRBV18 with TRBJ1-5; D not resolved. Trimming left V 1 base short and J 8 bases short, with 9 bases between. Germline V gene sequence: CDR1 KGHSH, CDR2 LQKENI. This CDR3 is 13 amino acids long. CDR3 sequence reads: CASSPREVEPQHF. Written as DNA, the CDR3 is TGTGCCAGCTCACCACGGGAGGTTGAGCCCCAGCATTTT.

This chain connects TRBV13 to TRBJ1-1; a possible D gene is TRBD1 (6 bases). CDR3 length: 15 amino acids. Between the trimmed V and J ends, which lost 4 bases and 4 bases, there was a span of 16 bases. Germline V CDR1 and CDR2: PRHDT, FYEKMQ (reference sequence). Here the CDR3 reads CASSSYRAAGTEAFF. The CDR3, as DNA: TGTGCCAGCAGCTCCTACAGGGCGGCGGGCACTGAAGCTTTCTTT. Combining the CDR3 with reference TRBV13 and TRBJ1-1 gives the whole variable domain AAGVIQSPRHLIKEKRETATLKCYPIPRHDTVYWYQQGPGQDPQFLISFYEKMQSDKGSIPDRFSAQQFSDYHSELNMSSLELGDSALYFCASSSYRAAGTEAFFGQGTRLTVV.

This clone has more than one count but fewer than ten. The chain recombines TRBV2 with TRBJ2-7; no firm D call. Trimming took 5 bases from V and 4 from J, leaving 9 bases between them. The CDR3 sequence is 12 residues long. Looked up from germline, CDR1 is SNHLY and CDR2 is FYNNEI. This CDR3 reads CASSLSGYEQYF. The DNA for the CDR3 is TGTGCCAGCAGTCTGTCCGGGTACGAGCAGTACTTC.

The chain carries TRBV11-2 and TRBJ2-2; tentatively, D is TRBD1 (6 bases). The V gene's germline CDR1 is SGHAT and CDR2 FQNNGV. Trimming removed 5 bases from V and 5 bases from J, with 15 bases in between. The CDR3 length is 15 residues. The CDR3: CASSPQGTYTGELFF. The CDR3 coding sequence is TGTGCCAGCAGCCCCCAGGGGACATATACCGGGGAGCTGTTTTTT.

The rearrangement links TRBV7-2 to TRBJ2-2, with 11 positions matching TRBD2. This CDR3 has 16 residues. In germline, CDR1 is SGHTA, CDR2 FQGNSA. The ends lost 2 bases at V and 5 bases at J; junction bases unmatched: 4. The CDR3 reads CASSLWASGGTGELFF. CDR3 sequence (DNA): TGTGCCAGCAGCTTATGGGCTAGCGGGGGGACCGGGGAGCTGTTTTTT. Supplemented by reference TRBV7-2 and TRBJ2-2, the full variable domain reads GAGVSQSPSNKVTEKGKDVELRCDPISGHTALYWYRQSLGQGLEFLIYFQGNSAPDKSGLPSDRFSAERTGGSVSTLTIQRTQQEDSAVYLCASSLWASGGTGELFFGEGSRLTVL.